The 9 T cell receptor beta chains listed next were all sequenced from one sample in a study of blood T cell repertoires in COVID-19. Clones were sequenced by immunoSEQ multiplex PCR, and TCRdb holds only the in-frame ones, with some missing. The table shows fewer than 200,000 clones, with roughly 79% occurring only once. What was sequenced was peripheral blood. Receptors originate from a woman between 40 and 50 years old with COVID-19, enrolled during active disease.

This chain links TRBV19 with TRBJ1-6, with TRBD1 matching over 7 bases. V lost 6 bases to trimming and J lost 10 bases; unmatched junction nucleotides: 9. Germline CDR1 is LNHDA and CDR2 is SQIVND (reference sequence). The CDR3 length is 14 residues. Here the CDR3 reads CASSLKGAPSPLHF. In DNA form, the CDR3 reads TGTGCCAGTAGCCTCAAGGGGGCGCCCTCACCCCTCCACTTT.

The V call is TRBV12-3 or TRBV12-4, the J call TRBJ1-2; 8 bases align to TRBD1. J was trimmed by 3 bases and V by 7 bases; bases with no gene match: 4. The CDR3 has 13 amino acids. As DNA, the CDR3 is TGTGCCAGCAAAGGACAGGGACACTATGGCTACACCTTC. It is translated as CASKGQGHYGYTF.

The chain employs TRBV9 and TRBJ1-6, with 7 bases aligning to TRBD1. CDR3 length: 15 amino acids. Germline CDR1 reads SGDLS; CDR2 reads YYNGEE. After removal of 1 base from V and 7 bases from J, the junction contained 5 bases not matched to a gene. The CDR3 bases are TGTGCCAGCAGCGTAACCGGGACAGAGAATTCACCCCTCCACTTT. This encodes CASSVTGTENSPLHF.

V is TRBV4-1 and J is TRBJ1-4; no definite D call. CDR3 size: 14 residues. The V and J ends lost 4 bases and 8 bases respectively, with 14 bases between them. CDR1 MGHRA and CDR2 YSYEKL come from the germline V gene. This chain's CDR3 is CASSPIPGGEKLFF. CDR3 DNA sequence: TGCGCCAGCAGCCCTATCCCGGGAGGGGAAAAACTGTTTTTT.

The gene calls are TRBV7-2 and TRBJ1-5, with 7 nucleotides matching TRBD1. Germline assignment: CDR1 SGHTA and CDR2 FQGNSA. There are 15 residues in the CDR3. V shed 4 bases, J shed 4 bases, and the junction held 7 bases outside the gene matches. The CDR3 sequence is CASSSIGTANQPQHF. The CDR3 DNA reads as TGTGCCAGCAGCTCAATTGGGACAGCGAATCAGCCCCAGCATTTT.

This chain connects TRBV18 to TRBJ2-1, with a possible D match to TRBD2 (6 bases). CDR3 length: 13 residues. The V gene's germline CDR1 is KGHSH and CDR2 LQKENI. V was trimmed by 4 bases and J by 8 bases, leaving 12 bases between them. DNA for the CDR3: TGTGCCAGCTCACGGGACTGGTCGGATGAGCAGTTCTTC. Its translation is CASSRDWSDEQFF.

This clone has a single count. The same CDR3 is also encoded by other DNA sequences in this sample. The gene calls are TRBV5-1 and TRBJ1-1; 7 nucleotides line up with TRBD1. Per the germline V gene, CDR1 is SGHRS and CDR2 is YFSETQ. The CDR3 is 14 amino acids. V shed 0 bases and J 2 bases; nucleotides not matched to a gene: 1. The CDR3 spells CASSLGDRNTEAFF. The CDR3 bases are TGCGCCAGCAGCTTGGGGGACAGAAACACTGAAGCTTTCTTT.

This rearrangement joins TRBV29-1 to TRBJ1-5; a weak D match, TRBD1 (6 bases). The germline CDR1 and CDR2 sequences are SQVTM and ANQGSEA. V was shortened by 8 bases and J by 1 base, with 21 bases between the two germline ends. The length of the CDR3 is 16 residues. The CDR3 DNA reads as TGCAGCCCAGAGTTTTGGGGCGACAGGAGCAATCAGCCCCAGCATTTT. The encoded protein is CSPEFWGDRSNQPQHF.

Of note for this clone: This sample includes further DNA sequences coding for the same CDR3. The rearrangement joins TRBV4-2 to TRBJ2-2; 8 positions agree with TRBD1. The CDR3 is 15 amino acids. The V gene end was trimmed by 4 bases and the J gene end by 1 base; junction bases not matched to a gene: 2. Germline CDR1 and CDR2: LGHNA and YNFKEQ. CDR3 sequence (DNA): TGTGCCAGCAGCCCGGGGACAGGGAACACCGGGGAGCTGTTTTTT. As protein: CASSPGTGNTGELFF.